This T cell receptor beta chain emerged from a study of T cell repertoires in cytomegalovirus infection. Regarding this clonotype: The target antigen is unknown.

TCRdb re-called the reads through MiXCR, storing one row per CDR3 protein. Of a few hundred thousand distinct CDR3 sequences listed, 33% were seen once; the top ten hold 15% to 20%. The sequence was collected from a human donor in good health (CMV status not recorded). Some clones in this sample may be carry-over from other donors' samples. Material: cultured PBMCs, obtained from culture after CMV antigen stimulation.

This chain's CDR3 is CASSQAGTAGFRELFF. DNA of the CDR3: TGTGCCAGCAGCCAAGCAGGGACAGCCGGGTTTAGGGAGCTGTTTTTT. The chain has TRBV4-2 and TRBJ2-2, with 7 bases aligning to TRBD1. J was trimmed by 9 bases and V by 1 base; bases with no gene match: 11. Germline values: CDR1 LGHNA, CDR2 YNFKEQ. The CDR3 is made up of 16 amino acids.